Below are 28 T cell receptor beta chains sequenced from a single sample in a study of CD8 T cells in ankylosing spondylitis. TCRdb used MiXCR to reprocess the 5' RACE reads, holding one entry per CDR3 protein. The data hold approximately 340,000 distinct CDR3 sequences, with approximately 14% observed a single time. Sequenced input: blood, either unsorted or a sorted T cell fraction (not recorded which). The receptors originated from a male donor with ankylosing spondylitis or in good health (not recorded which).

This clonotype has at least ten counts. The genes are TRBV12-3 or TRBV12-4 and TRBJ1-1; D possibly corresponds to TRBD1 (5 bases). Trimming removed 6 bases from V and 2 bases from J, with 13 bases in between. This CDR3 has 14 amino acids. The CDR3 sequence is CASSSGTTNTEAFF. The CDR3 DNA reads TGTGCCAGCAGCTCCGGGACGACAAACACTGAAGCTTTCTTT.

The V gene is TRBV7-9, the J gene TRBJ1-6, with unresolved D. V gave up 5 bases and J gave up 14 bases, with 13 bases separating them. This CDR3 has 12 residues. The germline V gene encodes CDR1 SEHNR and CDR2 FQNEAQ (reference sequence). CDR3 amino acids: CASSPEAGTLHF. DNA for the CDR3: TGTGCCAGCAGCCCAGAAGCTGGGACCCTCCACTTT. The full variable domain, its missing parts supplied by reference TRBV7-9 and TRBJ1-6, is DTGVSQNPRHKITKRGQNVTFRCDPISEHNRLYWYRQTLGQGPEFLTYFQNEAQLEKSRLLSDRFSAERPKGSFSTLEIQRTEQGDSAMYLCASSPEAGTLHFGNGTRLTVT.

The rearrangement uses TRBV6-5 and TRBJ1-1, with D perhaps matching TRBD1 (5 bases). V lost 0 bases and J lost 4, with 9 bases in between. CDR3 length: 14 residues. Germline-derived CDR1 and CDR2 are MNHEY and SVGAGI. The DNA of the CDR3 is TGTGCCAGCAGTTACTCCGACAGAATCACTGAAGCTTTCTTT. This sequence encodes CASSYSDRITEAFF.

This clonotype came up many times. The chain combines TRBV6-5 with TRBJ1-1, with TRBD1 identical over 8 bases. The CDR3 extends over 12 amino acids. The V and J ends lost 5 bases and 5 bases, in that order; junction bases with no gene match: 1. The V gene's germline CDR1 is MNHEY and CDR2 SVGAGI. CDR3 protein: CASSRTGTEAFF. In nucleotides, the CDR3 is TGTGCCAGCAGTAGGACAGGGACTGAAGCTTTCTTT.

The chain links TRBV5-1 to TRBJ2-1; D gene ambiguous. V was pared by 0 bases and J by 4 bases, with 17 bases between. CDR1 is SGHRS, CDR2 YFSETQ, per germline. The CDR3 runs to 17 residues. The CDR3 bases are TGCGCCAGCAGCTTGGAGCCCCAACCGGACGGGTACAATGAGCAGTTCTTC. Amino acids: CASSLEPQPDGYNEQFF.

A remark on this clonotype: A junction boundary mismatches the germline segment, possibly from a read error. Here the CDR3 reads CASSQASPLGRDTQYF. CDR3 coding DNA: TGTGCCAGCAGTCAAGCTAGCCCCTTAGGAAGAGATACGCAGTATTTT. The rearrangement uses TRBV3-1 and TRBJ2-3; tentatively, D is TRBD2 (5 bases). CDR1 is LGHDT and CDR2 is YNNKEL in the germline V gene (reference sequence). The CDR3 runs 16 residues.

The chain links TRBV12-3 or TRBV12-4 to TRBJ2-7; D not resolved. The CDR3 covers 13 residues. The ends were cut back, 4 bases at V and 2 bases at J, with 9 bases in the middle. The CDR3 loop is CASSSTDTYEQYF. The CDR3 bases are TGTGCCAGCAGTTCGACTGATACCTACGAGCAGTACTTC.

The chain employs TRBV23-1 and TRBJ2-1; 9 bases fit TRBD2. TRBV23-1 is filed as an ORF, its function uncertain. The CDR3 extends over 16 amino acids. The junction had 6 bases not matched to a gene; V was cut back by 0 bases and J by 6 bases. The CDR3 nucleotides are TGCGCCAGCAGTCAATCGCCGCGGGAGGGCCCCAATGAGCAGTTCTTC. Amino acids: CASSQSPREGPNEQFF.

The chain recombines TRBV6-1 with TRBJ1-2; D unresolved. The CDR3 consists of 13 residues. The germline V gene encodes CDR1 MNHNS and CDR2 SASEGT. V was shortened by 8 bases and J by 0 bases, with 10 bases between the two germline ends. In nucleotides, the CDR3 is TGTGCCAGCGGGCGGGAAGCTAACTATGGCTACACCTTC. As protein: CASGREANYGYTF.

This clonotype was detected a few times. The CDR3 reads CASSQAGGNTIYF. CDR3 DNA: TGTGCCAGCAGCCAGGCAGGAGGAAACACCATATATTTT. The chain carries TRBV3-1 and TRBJ1-3; D gene uncertain. Trimming shortened V by 3 bases and J by 4 bases, and 7 bases separated the two germline ends. CDR1 and CDR2 from the germline V gene are LGHDT and YNNKEL (reference sequence). CDR3 length: 13 residues.

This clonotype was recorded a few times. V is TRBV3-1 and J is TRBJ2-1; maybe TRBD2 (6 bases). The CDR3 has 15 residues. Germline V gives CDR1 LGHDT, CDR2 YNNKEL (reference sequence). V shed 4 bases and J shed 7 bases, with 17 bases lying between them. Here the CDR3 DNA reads TGTGCCAGCAGCCCCCGCCTAGCGCTAGGGAATGAGCAGTTCTTC. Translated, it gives CASSPRLALGNEQFF.

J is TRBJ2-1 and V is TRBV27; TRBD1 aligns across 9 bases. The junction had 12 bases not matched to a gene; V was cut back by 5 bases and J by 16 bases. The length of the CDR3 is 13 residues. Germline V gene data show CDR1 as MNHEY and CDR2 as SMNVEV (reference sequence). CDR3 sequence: CASSEQGAASVFF. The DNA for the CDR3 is TGTGCCAGCAGTGAACAGGGGGCAGCTTCCGTTTTCTTC.

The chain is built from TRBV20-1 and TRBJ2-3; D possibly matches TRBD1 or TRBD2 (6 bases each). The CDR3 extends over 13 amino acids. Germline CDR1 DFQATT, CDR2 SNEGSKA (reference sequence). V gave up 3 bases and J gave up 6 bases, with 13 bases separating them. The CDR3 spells CSASGGLSDTQYF. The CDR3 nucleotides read TGCAGTGCTAGCGGGGGCCTATCCGATACGCAGTATTTT.

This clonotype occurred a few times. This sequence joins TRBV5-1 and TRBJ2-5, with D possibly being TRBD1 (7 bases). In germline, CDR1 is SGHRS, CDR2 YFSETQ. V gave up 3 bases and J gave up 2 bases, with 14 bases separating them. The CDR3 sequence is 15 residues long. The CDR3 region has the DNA TGCGCCAGCAGCTCGGAGGGGACAGCACAAGAGACCCAGTACTTC. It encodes CASSSEGTAQETQYF.

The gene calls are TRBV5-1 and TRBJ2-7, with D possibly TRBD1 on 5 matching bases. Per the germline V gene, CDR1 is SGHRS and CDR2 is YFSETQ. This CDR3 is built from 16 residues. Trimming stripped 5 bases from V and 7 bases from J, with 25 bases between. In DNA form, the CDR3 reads TGCGCCAGCAGTTGGGGATCTACAGGTGCCTCCGAAGAGCAGTACTTC. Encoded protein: CASSWGSTGASEEQYF.

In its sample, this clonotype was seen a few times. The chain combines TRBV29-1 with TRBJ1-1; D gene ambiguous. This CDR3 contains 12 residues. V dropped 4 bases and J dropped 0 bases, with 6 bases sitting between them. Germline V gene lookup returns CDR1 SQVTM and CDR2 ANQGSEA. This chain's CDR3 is CSVGAVNTEAFF. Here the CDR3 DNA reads TGCAGCGTTGGGGCCGTGAACACTGAAGCTTTCTTT.

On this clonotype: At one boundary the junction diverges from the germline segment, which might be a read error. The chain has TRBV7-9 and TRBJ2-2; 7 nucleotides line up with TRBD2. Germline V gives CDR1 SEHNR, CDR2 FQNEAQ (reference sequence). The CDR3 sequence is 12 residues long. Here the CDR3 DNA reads TGTGCCAGCAGCATACAGAGCGGGGAGGTGTTTTTT. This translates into CASSIQSGEVFF.

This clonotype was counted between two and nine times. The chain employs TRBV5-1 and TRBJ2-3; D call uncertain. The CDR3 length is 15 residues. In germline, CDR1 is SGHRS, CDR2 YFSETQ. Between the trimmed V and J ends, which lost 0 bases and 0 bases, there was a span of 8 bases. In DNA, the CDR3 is TGCGCCAGCAGCTTGGAAGGGAAAAGCACAGATACGCAGTATTTT. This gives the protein CASSLEGKSTDTQYF. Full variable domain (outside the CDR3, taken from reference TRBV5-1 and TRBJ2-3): KAGVTQTPRYLIKTRGQQVTLSCSPISGHRSVSWYQQTPGQGLQFLFEYFSETQRNKGNFPGRFSGRQFSNSRSEMNVSTLELGDSALYLCASSLEGKSTDTQYFGPGTRLTVL.

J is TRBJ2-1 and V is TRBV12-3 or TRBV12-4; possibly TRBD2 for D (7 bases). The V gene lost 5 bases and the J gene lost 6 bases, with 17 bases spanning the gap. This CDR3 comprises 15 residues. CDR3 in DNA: TGTGCCAGCAGTCTCCGAGGAGGGGGGGGCAATGAGCAGTTCTTC. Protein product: CASSLRGGGGNEQFF.

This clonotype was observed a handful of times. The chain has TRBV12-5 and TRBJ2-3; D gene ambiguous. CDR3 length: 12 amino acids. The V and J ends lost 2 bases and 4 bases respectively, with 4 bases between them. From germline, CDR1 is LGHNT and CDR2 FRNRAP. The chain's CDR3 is CASGLSADTQYF. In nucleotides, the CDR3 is TGTGCTAGTGGTTTGTCAGCAGATACGCAGTATTTT.

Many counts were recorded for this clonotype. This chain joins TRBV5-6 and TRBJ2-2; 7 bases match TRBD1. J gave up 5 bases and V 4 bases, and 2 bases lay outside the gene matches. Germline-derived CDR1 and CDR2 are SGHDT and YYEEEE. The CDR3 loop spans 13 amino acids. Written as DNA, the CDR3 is TGTGCCAGCAGCCGACAGGGTACCGGGGAGCTGTTTTTT. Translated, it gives CASSRQGTGELFF.

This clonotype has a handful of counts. The CDR3: CSARSDRTGTEAFF. For the CDR3, the DNA is TGCAGTGCTAGGTCCGATAGGACAGGGACTGAAGCTTTCTTT. The gene calls are TRBV20-1 and TRBJ1-1, with 8 bases lining up with TRBD1. There are 14 residues in the CDR3. J was trimmed by 5 bases and V by 3 bases; bases with no gene match: 8. The germline V gene has CDR1 DFQATT and CDR2 SNEGSKA (reference sequence).

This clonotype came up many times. CDR3 region: CSSGTSGGAVGRTDTQYF. The CDR3 nucleotides read TGCAGTTCTGGGACTAGCGGGGGGGCGGTGGGTCGTACAGATACGCAGTATTTT. This chain connects TRBV20-1 to TRBJ2-3; 16 bases match TRBD2. The CDR3 has 18 amino acids. The junction had 14 bases not matched to a gene; V was cut back by 8 bases and J by 3 bases. Germline-derived CDR1 and CDR2 are DFQATT and SNEGSKA (reference sequence).

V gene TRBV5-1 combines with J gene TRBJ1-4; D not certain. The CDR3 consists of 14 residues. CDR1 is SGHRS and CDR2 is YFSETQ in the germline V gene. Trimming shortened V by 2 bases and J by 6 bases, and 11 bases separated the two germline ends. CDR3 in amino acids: CASSLRQADEKLFF. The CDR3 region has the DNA TGCGCCAGCAGCTTACGGCAGGCGGATGAAAAACTGTTTTTT.

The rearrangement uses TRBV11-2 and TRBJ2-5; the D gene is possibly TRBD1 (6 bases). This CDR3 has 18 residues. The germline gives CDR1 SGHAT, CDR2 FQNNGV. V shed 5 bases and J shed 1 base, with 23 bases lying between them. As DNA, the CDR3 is TGTGCCAGCAGCCAAAGGCGGCAGGGACAACGACCCCAAGAGACCCAGTACTTC. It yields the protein CASSQRRQGQRPQETQYF.

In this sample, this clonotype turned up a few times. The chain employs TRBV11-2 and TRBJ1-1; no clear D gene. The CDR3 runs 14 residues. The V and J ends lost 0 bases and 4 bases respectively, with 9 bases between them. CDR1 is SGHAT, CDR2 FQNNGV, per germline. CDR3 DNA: TGTGCCAGCAGCTTAGATCATAAGAGCACTGAAGCTTTCTTT. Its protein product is CASSLDHKSTEAFF.

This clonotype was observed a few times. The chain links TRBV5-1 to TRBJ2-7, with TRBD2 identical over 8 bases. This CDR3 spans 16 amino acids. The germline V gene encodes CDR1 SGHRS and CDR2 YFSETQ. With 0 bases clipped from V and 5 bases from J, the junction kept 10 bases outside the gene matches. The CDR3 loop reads CASSLGSGTRDHEQYF. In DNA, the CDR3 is TGCGCCAGCAGCTTGGGGTCCGGGACTAGGGATCACGAGCAGTACTTC.

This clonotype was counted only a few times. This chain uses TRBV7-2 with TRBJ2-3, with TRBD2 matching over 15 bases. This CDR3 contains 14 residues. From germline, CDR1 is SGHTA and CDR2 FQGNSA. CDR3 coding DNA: TGTAGCGGGACTAGCGGGGGGCGGACAGATACGCAGTATTTT. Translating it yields CSGTSGGRTDTQYF.